Each of the 22 T cell receptor beta chains below was sequenced from the same sample in a study of shared clonotypes between healthy human individuals. Assay: immunoSEQ multiplex PCR; the TCRdb copy retains only in-frame clones and omits some. Of 2 million to 2.5 million clones listed, over 90% are singletons. The sequenced material came from naive CD4+ T cells from PBMCs. Subset specified: CD45RA+ positively selected. The origin of the receptors is a man younger than 35 in good health. Some clones in this sample may be carry-over from other donors' samples.

CDR3 loop: CASSKGGRGQPQHF. The CDR3 bases are TGTGCCAGTAGTAAAGGGGGTCGGGGACAGCCCCAGCATTTT. The rearrangement links TRBV19 to TRBJ1-5, with a tentative D call TRBD1 (6 bases). Looked up from germline, CDR1 is LNHDA and CDR2 is SQIVND (reference sequence). Trimming cost V 4 bases and J 7 bases, with 14 bases left between them. This CDR3 spans 14 amino acids.

The chain uses TRBV28 and TRBJ2-2; D unresolved. The V gene's germline CDR1 is MDHEN and CDR2 SYDVKM. The ends were cut back, 5 bases at V and 6 bases at J, with 16 bases in the middle. The CDR3 runs 15 residues. The CDR3 is CASSEPPAVSGELFF. The CDR3 DNA sequence: TGTGCCAGCAGTGAGCCACCTGCAGTGTCCGGGGAGCTGTTTTTT.

This clone was seen a few times. The CDR3 protein is CAISTGGNEAFF. CDR3 bases: TGTGCCATCAGCACAGGAGGGAATGAAGCTTTCTTT. V is TRBV10-3 and J is TRBJ1-1; maybe TRBD1 (5 bases). This CDR3 is 12 amino acids long. Germline V gene sequence: CDR1 ENHRY, CDR2 SYGVKD. Deletions cut 6 bases from V and 7 bases from J, with 12 bases between.

V usage is TRBV5-1 and J usage is TRBJ2-7; 15 nucleotides align to TRBD2. J was trimmed by 3 bases and V by 0 bases; bases with no gene match: 4. CDR3 length equals 17 residues. In germline, CDR1 is SGHRS, CDR2 YFSETQ. CDR3 amino acids: CASSLGTSGRAGYEQYF. For the CDR3, the DNA is TGCGCCAGCAGCTTGGGGACTAGCGGGAGGGCGGGCTACGAGCAGTACTTC. Combining the CDR3 with reference TRBV5-1 and TRBJ2-7 gives the whole variable domain KAGVTQTPRYLIKTRGQQVTLSCSPISGHRSVSWYQQTPGQGLQFLFEYFSETQRNKGNFPGRFSGRQFSNSRSEMNVSTLELGDSALYLCASSLGTSGRAGYEQYFGPGTRLTVT.

V is TRBV19 and J is TRBJ2-2; no firm D call. This CDR3 contains 12 residues. Germline V gene data show CDR1 as LNHDA and CDR2 as SQIVND (reference sequence). The V gene lost 5 bases and the J gene lost 4 bases, with 5 bases spanning the gap. The CDR3 spells CASSVRTGELFF. CDR3 in DNA: TGTGCCAGTAGTGTGCGCACCGGGGAGCTGTTTTTT. The full variable domain, completed using reference TRBV19 and TRBJ2-2, is DGGITQSPKYLFRKEGQNVTLSCEQNLNHDAMYWYRQDPGQGLRLIYYSQIVNDFQKGDIAEGYSVSREKKESFPLTVTSAQKNPTAFYLCASSVRTGELFFGEGSRLTVL.

The rearrangement links TRBV5-1 to TRBJ2-7; the D is unclear. V was trimmed by 0 bases and J by 3 bases, leaving 10 bases between them. The CDR3 loop spans 14 amino acids. Germline values: CDR1 SGHRS, CDR2 YFSETQ. CDR3 protein: CASSLEGSNYEQYF. The CDR3 DNA sequence: TGCGCCAGCAGCTTGGAGGGCTCGAACTACGAGCAGTACTTC. The full variable domain, in which reference TRBV5-1 and TRBJ2-7 provide the parts outside the CDR3, is KAGVTQTPRYLIKTRGQQVTLSCSPISGHRSVSWYQQTPGQGLQFLFEYFSETQRNKGNFPGRFSGRQFSNSRSEMNVSTLELGDSALYLCASSLEGSNYEQYFGPGTRLTVT.

Turning to this clone: Other nucleotide sequences from this sample produce the same CDR3. The CDR3 bases are TGTGCCAGCAGTTTAGGAGGGGCCAGCTCCTACGAGCAGTACTTC. Translating gives CASSLGGASSYEQYF. J is TRBJ2-7 and V is TRBV28, with a weak D call TRBD2 (6 bases). Trimming took 2 bases from V and 0 from J, leaving 11 bases between them. In germline, CDR1 is MDHEN, CDR2 SYDVKM. This CDR3 contains 15 residues.

The chain links TRBV28 to TRBJ2-5, with TRBD2 identical over 11 bases. The CDR3 spans 16 residues. The germline V gene encodes CDR1 MDHEN and CDR2 SYDVKM. Germline trimming cut 5 bases from V and 2 bases from J; bases unmatched to any gene: 7. CDR3 sequence: CASSKPGLAAQETQYF. DNA for the CDR3: TGTGCCAGCAGTAAACCGGGACTAGCGGCTCAAGAGACCCAGTACTTC.

With regard to this clone: One end of the junction fails to match germline, which may point to a read error. The chain links TRBV5-4 to TRBJ2-1, with TRBD2 identical over 12 bases. Germline V CDR1 and CDR2: SGHNT, YYREEE (reference sequence). The CDR3 loop spans 17 amino acids. CDR3: CASSPPTAGTSGYPLLF. The CDR3 DNA reads TGTGCCAGCAGCCCCCCGACAGCCGGGACTAGCGGGTACCCTTTACTCTTC.

This rearrangement joins TRBV2 to TRBJ2-1; unclear D gene. CDR3 length: 14 residues. Germline loops: CDR1 SNHLY, CDR2 FYNNEI. Trimming stripped 4 bases from V and 11 bases from J, with 18 bases between. CDR3 DNA sequence: TGTGCCAGCAGTGTGGACCGTTACAATTCCAAGCAGTTCTTC. This encodes CASSVDRYNSKQFF.

V is TRBV5-1 and J is TRBJ1-1; D not resolved. Germline loops: CDR1 SGHRS, CDR2 YFSETQ. This CDR3 comprises 13 residues. Trimming stripped 2 bases from V and 5 bases from J, with 10 bases between. CDR3 sequence reads: CASSFPHGTEAFF. CDR3 in DNA: TGCGCCAGCAGCTTCCCCCATGGGACTGAAGCTTTCTTT.

CDR3 in DNA: TGCGCCAGCAGCCAAGCGGGGGGGAGGCCTAATGAAAAACTGTTTTTT. The encoded protein is CASSQAGGRPNEKLFF. The V call is TRBV4-1, the J call TRBJ1-4; a weak D match, TRBD1 (5 bases). CDR1 and CDR2 from the germline V gene are MGHRA and YSYEKL. The CDR3 is 16 residues long. With 1 base removed from V and 3 bases from J, the gap between germline ends came to 12 bases.

This sequence joins TRBV9 and TRBJ2-4; TRBD2 aligns across 7 bases. V lost 2 bases, J lost 0 bases, and 5 bases stayed unmatched. The CDR3 covers 16 residues. CDR1 is SGDLS, CDR2 YYNGEE, per germline. The CDR3 protein is CASSVGGERAKNIQYF. The CDR3 bases are TGTGCCAGCAGCGTTGGGGGGGAGAGAGCCAAAAACATTCAGTACTTC.

The gene calls are TRBV7-7 and TRBJ2-2, with D uncertain. CDR1 is SSHAT, CDR2 FNYEAQ, per germline (reference sequence). Trimming took 1 base from V and 8 from J, leaving 8 bases between them. CDR3 length: 13 residues. The DNA of the CDR3 is TGTGCCAGCAGCTTAGATTCGGCGGGGGAGCTGTTTTTT. Translating gives CASSLDSAGELFF.

The genes are TRBV5-4 and TRBJ2-7; perhaps TRBD2 as D (6 bases). Germline lookup yields CDR1 SGHNT and CDR2 YYREEE (reference sequence). CDR3 size: 17 residues. With 2 bases removed from V and 2 bases from J, the gap between germline ends came to 20 bases. The CDR3 DNA reads TGTGCCAGCAGCTTAAGGCAGGGAGGATTGGGGACCTACGAGCAGTACTTC. It specifies CASSLRQGGLGTYEQYF.

The J gene is TRBJ1-1, the V gene TRBV5-1; no clear D. Germline V gene lookup returns CDR1 SGHRS and CDR2 YFSETQ. The CDR3 sequence is 13 residues long. Trimming pared 4 bases from V and 1 base from J, leaving 8 bases between. The CDR3, as DNA: TGCGCCAGCAGCGGGAGCGCGAACACTGAAGCTTTCTTT. Protein: CASSGSANTEAFF.

J is TRBJ2-1 and V is TRBV9; 11 bases agree with TRBD2. CDR1 is SGDLS, CDR2 YYNGEE, per germline. With 3 bases clipped from V and 2 bases from J, the junction kept 1 base outside the gene matches. The CDR3 is made up of 15 amino acids. In nucleotides, the CDR3 is TGTGCCAGCAGCGCTAGCGGGGGGCCCTACAATGAGCAGTTCTTC. The encoded protein is CASSASGGPYNEQFF.

J is TRBJ1-5 and V is TRBV6-6, with 8 bases lining up with TRBD1. The CDR3 length is 14 residues. In germline, CDR1 is MNHNY, CDR2 SVGAGI (reference sequence). Unmatched junction bases numbered 8, after V lost 7 bases and J lost 6 bases. DNA for the CDR3: TGTGCCAGCACTGTGGGGACAGGTGGTCAGCCCCAGCATTTT. Protein: CASTVGTGGQPQHF.

The genes are TRBV20-1 and TRBJ1-1, with no clear D. CDR3 length: 11 amino acids. Trimming removed 5 bases at V and 3 bases at J, with 7 bases between. CDR1 and CDR2 (germline): DFQATT, SNEGSKA (reference sequence). Here the CDR3 DNA reads TGCAGTGCTGAGGAGGACACTGAAGCTTTCTTT. Amino acid sequence: CSAEEDTEAFF.

The table lists this clone with a few counts. The CDR3 nucleotides read TGCGCCAGCAGCTTGGAGGGACTAGCCTGGGTCCAAGAGACCCAGTACTTC. The encoded protein is CASSLEGLAWVQETQYF. The rearrangement uses TRBV5-1 and TRBJ2-5, with 9 bases lining up with TRBD2. Germline CDR1 and CDR2: SGHRS and YFSETQ. Trimming at V came to 0 bases and at J to 1 base, leaving 7 bases not matched to a gene. The CDR3 consists of 17 residues. Full variable domain (remainder filled in from reference TRBV5-1 and TRBJ2-5): KAGVTQTPRYLIKTRGQQVTLSCSPISGHRSVSWYQQTPGQGLQFLFEYFSETQRNKGNFPGRFSGRQFSNSRSEMNVSTLELGDSALYLCASSLEGLAWVQETQYFGPGTRLLVL.

V usage is TRBV15 and J usage is TRBJ1-3; maybe TRBD1 (6 bases). Germline CDR1 reads LNHNV; CDR2 reads YYDKDF (reference sequence). The CDR3 has 15 residues. V was clipped by 1 base and J by 7 bases, with 14 bases between them. The chain's CDR3 is CATSRVYRDENTIYF. For the CDR3, the DNA is TGTGCCACCAGCAGAGTCTACAGGGACGAGAACACCATATATTTT.

The chain couples TRBV2 to TRBJ2-3; 9 bases are shared with TRBD1. Germline V gene data show CDR1 as SNHLY and CDR2 as FYNNEI. The CDR3 runs to 16 residues. Losses at the gene ends were 8 bases for V and 0 bases for J; bases not matched to a gene: 9. The CDR3 sequence: CASSKDRGSSTDTQYF. Written as DNA, the CDR3 is TGTGCCAGCTCAAAGGACAGGGGTAGTAGCACAGATACGCAGTATTTT.